This TCR beta chain was documented in a study of blood T cell repertoires in COVID-19. Trimming took 2 bases from V and 3 from J, leaving 10 bases between them. Germline V gene sequence: CDR1 MNHEY, CDR2 SVGEGT. This CDR3 region has 14 residues. Measured with immunoSEQ multiplex PCR; TCRdb has only the in-frame clones, and not every one. Of 100,000 to 150,000 clones in the sample, less than 90% are singletons; the top ten hold approximately 6.6%. Sequencing input: peripheral blood. This receptor was obtained from a man older than 75 with active or convalescent COVID-19. V is TRBV6-2 or TRBV6-3 and J is TRBJ2-5, with D maybe TRBD1 (5 bases). The CDR3 is CASSYKGREETQYF. Written as DNA, the CDR3 is TGTGCCAGCAGTTACAAGGGGCGCGAAGAGACCCAGTACTTC.